A single sample is the source of the 30 T cell receptor beta chains below, sequenced in a study of OX40 agonist ivuxolimab in advanced cancers. Using immunoSEQ multiplex PCR, the repertoire was profiled, and TCRdb retains in-frame clones only, with some absent. The table lists under 65,000 clones, about 91% of them singletons. Sequences were derived from CD4+ or CD8+ T cells sorted from blood, sampled in a trial of the OX40 agonist ivuxolimab. Every receptor here comes from an adult with an advanced solid tumor such as melanoma, head and neck, liver or kidney cancer.

The chain has TRBV4-3 and TRBJ2-2; D is ambiguous. The germline V and J ends were trimmed by 0 bases and 6 bases, with 11 bases remaining between them. This CDR3 has 15 residues. CDR1 LGHNA and CDR2 YSLEER come from the germline V gene. CDR3 region: CASSQDQTTPGELFF. The CDR3 coding sequence is TGCGCCAGCAGCCAAGATCAGACAACCCCCGGGGAGCTGTTTTTT.

The chain carries TRBV18 and TRBJ1-5; TRBD1 might be the D (5 bases). Germline lookup yields CDR1 KGHSH and CDR2 LQKENI. The CDR3 runs to 16 residues. Trimming left V 1 base short and J 6 bases short, with 16 bases between. The CDR3 coding sequence is TGTGCCAGCTCACCACGTGCTAGGGGAGAGGGTCAGCCCCAGCATTTT. This codes for CASSPRARGEGQPQHF. The variable domain in full, with the rest retrieved from reference TRBV18 and TRBJ1-5, is NAGVMQNPRHLVRRRGQEARLRCSPMKGHSHVYWYRQLPEEGLKFMVYLQKENIIDESGMPKERFSAEFPKEGPSILRIQQVVRGDSAAYFCASSPRARGEGQPQHFGDGTRLSIL.

The rearrangement joins TRBV4-2 to TRBJ1-5; a weak D match, TRBD1 (5 bases). Trimming took 0 bases from V and 5 from J, leaving 20 bases between them. The CDR3 has 18 residues. In germline, CDR1 is LGHNA, CDR2 YNFKEQ. The CDR3 loop reads CASSQEIVEGPPHQPQHF. The CDR3 DNA sequence: TGTGCCAGCAGCCAAGAAATTGTTGAGGGGCCGCCTCATCAGCCCCAGCATTTT.

The chain combines TRBV6-5 with TRBJ2-5; D possibly corresponds to TRBD2 (5 bases). From germline, CDR1 is MNHEY and CDR2 SVGAGI. V gave up 0 bases and J gave up 5 bases, with 13 bases separating them. This CDR3 has 15 residues. CDR3 residues: CASSYSMGERETQYF. In nucleotides, the CDR3 is TGTGCCAGCAGTTACTCGATGGGAGAGAGGGAGACCCAGTACTTC.

The rearrangement links TRBV28 to TRBJ2-3; D uncertain. The ends were cut back, 3 bases at V and 0 bases at J, with 16 bases in the middle. There are 17 residues in the CDR3. Germline CDR1 and CDR2: MDHEN and SYDVKM. The CDR3 reads CASSFWGRSPSTDTQYF. Written as DNA, the CDR3 is TGTGCCAGCAGTTTTTGGGGTAGATCTCCTAGCACAGATACGCAGTATTTT.

The V and J genes are TRBV27 and TRBJ2-6; D uncertain. The CDR3 extends over 14 amino acids. Germline V gene lookup returns CDR1 MNHEY and CDR2 SMNVEV (reference sequence). V lost 6 bases and J 0 bases, leaving 6 bases between the germline ends. The CDR3 DNA reads as TGTGCCAGCAGGCCCAGCTCTGGGGCCAACGTCCTGACTTTC. Its protein product is CASRPSSGANVLTF.

The chain carries TRBV5-5 and TRBJ2-5; 10 bases are a match to TRBD2. Trimming took 4 bases from V and 0 from J; bases not matched to a gene: 12. The CDR3 runs to 18 residues. Germline V gene sequence: CDR1 SGHKS, CDR2 YYEKEE (reference sequence). The CDR3 spells CASSLEVAGGAYQETQYF. The CDR3 nucleotides are TGTGCCAGCAGCCTAGAGGTAGCGGGGGGCGCGTACCAAGAGACCCAGTACTTC.

The chain employs TRBV9 and TRBJ2-5; D remains unclear. This CDR3 is 12 amino acids long. The germline V gene encodes CDR1 SGDLS and CDR2 YYNGEE. Trimming took off 4 bases at V and 2 bases at J, with 6 bases between the two ends. CDR3 DNA: TGTGCCAGCAGCCACAGACAAGAGACCCAGTACTTC. Protein product: CASSHRQETQYF.

The chain joins TRBV4-3 to TRBJ2-1; unclear D gene. The V end was cut by 0 bases, the J end by 4 bases, with 10 bases between. There are 15 residues in the CDR3. Germline CDR1 and CDR2: LGHNA and YSLEER. The CDR3 loop is CASSQDRQTYNEQFF. For the CDR3, the DNA is TGCGCCAGCAGCCAAGATAGGCAGACGTACAATGAGCAGTTCTTC.

V usage is TRBV7-9 and J usage is TRBJ1-4; D is unclear. Germline assignment: CDR1 SEHNR and CDR2 FQNEAQ (reference sequence). The germline V and J ends were trimmed by 5 bases and 6 bases, with 10 bases remaining between them. The CDR3 consists of 13 residues. The CDR3 loop reads CASSLLGYEKLFF. CDR3 DNA sequence: TGTGCCAGCAGCCTTCTGGGATATGAAAAACTGTTTTTT.

V is TRBV9 and J is TRBJ1-2; D unresolved. Germline assignment: CDR1 SGDLS and CDR2 YYNGEE. Trimming cost V 3 bases and J 2 bases, with 8 bases left between them. This CDR3 is built from 13 residues. The CDR3 reads CASSGGSNYGYTF. CDR3 DNA: TGTGCCAGCAGCGGCGGCAGCAACTATGGCTACACCTTC.

The V call is TRBV7-9, the J call TRBJ2-6, with D perhaps TRBD2 (5 bases). Per the germline V gene, CDR1 is SEHNR and CDR2 is FQNEAQ (reference sequence). CDR3 length equals 15 residues. V dropped 6 bases and J dropped 4 bases, with 13 bases sitting between them. This chain's CDR3 is CASRDGIFGANVLTF. CDR3 nucleotides: TGTGCCAGCAGGGACGGGATCTTCGGGGCCAACGTCCTGACTTTC.

The chain carries TRBV11-3 and TRBJ2-1, with D tentatively TRBD2 (6 bases). V lost 6 bases, J lost 0 bases, and 15 bases lay in between. The CDR3 is 16 amino acids. Looked up from germline, CDR1 is SGHNT and CDR2 is YENEEA. CDR3 nucleotides: TGTGCCAGCAGTCCTTATAGCGGCAGCTCCTACAATGAGCAGTTCTTC. This encodes CASSPYSGSSYNEQFF.

CDR3 sequence reads: CASSDLLSRTTEAFF. DNA for the CDR3: TGTGCCAGCAGTGACCTCCTTTCCAGAACCACTGAAGCTTTCTTT. The V and J genes are TRBV2 and TRBJ1-1, with D unclear. This CDR3 is 15 amino acids long. Germline V lookup: CDR1 SNHLY, CDR2 FYNNEI. Trimming cost V 3 bases and J 4 bases, with 15 bases left between them.

This chain uses TRBV13 with TRBJ2-2; tentative D call: TRBD2 (6 bases). Trimming pared 6 bases from V and 2 bases from J, leaving 16 bases between. The CDR3 totals 16 residues. CDR1 and CDR2 (germline): PRHDT, FYEKMQ (reference sequence). The CDR3 sequence: CASRLFGGPNTGELFF. For the CDR3, the DNA is TGTGCCAGCAGGCTTTTCGGGGGACCTAACACCGGGGAGCTGTTTTTT.

Written as DNA, the CDR3 is TGCGCCAGCAGCCCCGAGGGCTGGGAAGAGCAGTTCTTC. This codes for CASSPEGWEEQFF. The J gene is TRBJ2-1, the V gene TRBV4-3, with D perhaps matching TRBD2 (5 bases). V lost 4 bases to trimming and J lost 10 bases, with 14 bases between them. Germline V gene data show CDR1 as LGHNA and CDR2 as YSLEER. This CDR3 has 13 amino acids.

J is TRBJ2-5 and V is TRBV4-1, with 10 nucleotides matching TRBD1. The germline V gene has CDR1 MGHRA and CDR2 YSYEKL. V trimming: 1 base; J trimming: 4 bases; junction bases outside the gene matches: 9. CDR3 length: 17 amino acids. In DNA, the CDR3 is TGCGCCAGCAGCCAAGGCCGGACAGGGGGGAGTTCAGAGACCCAGTACTTC. Translation: CASSQGRTGGSSETQYF.

This clone was recorded once. This chain links TRBV20-1 with TRBJ2-5, with D maybe TRBD2 (6 bases). Trimming left V 4 bases short and J 7 bases short, with 10 bases between. The CDR3 covers 11 residues. Germline V lookup: CDR1 DFQATT, CDR2 SNEGSKA (reference sequence). CDR3 loop: CSAMEGGTQYF. In nucleotides, the CDR3 is TGCAGTGCTATGGAGGGCGGGACCCAGTACTTC.

The chain uses TRBV5-5 and TRBJ2-1; D not certain. Germline assignment: CDR1 SGHKS and CDR2 YYEKEE (reference sequence). The CDR3 is 13 residues long. V was pared by 5 bases and J by 4 bases, with 10 bases between. The CDR3 loop is CASSQMLYNEQFF. The CDR3 DNA sequence: TGTGCCAGCAGTCAGATGTTGTACAATGAGCAGTTCTTC.

Points on this clone: The identical CDR3 is also encoded by other nucleotide sequences in the sample. The chain joins TRBV4-1 to TRBJ2-1; 8 bases agree with TRBD1. The CDR3 is made up of 13 amino acids. Germline-derived CDR1 and CDR2 are MGHRA and YSYEKL. Trimming cost V 3 bases and J 7 bases; bases outside gene matches: 2. CDR3 residues: CASSHTGGNEQFF. The DNA of the CDR3 is TGCGCCAGCAGCCACACAGGGGGAAATGAGCAGTTCTTC.

The V gene is TRBV4-2, the J gene TRBJ2-1, with 8 bases lining up with TRBD1. The CDR3 is 18 amino acids. The germline gives CDR1 LGHNA, CDR2 YNFKEQ. Unmatched junction bases numbered 13, after V lost 4 bases and J lost 2 bases. CDR3 residues: CASSLTPLDRETYNEQFF. The CDR3 DNA reads as TGTGCCAGCAGCCTTACCCCTTTGGACAGGGAGACCTACAATGAGCAGTTCTTC.

The chain combines TRBV21-1 with TRBJ1-1; TRBD1 is taken as the D call from the table, unchecked against the DNA. TRBV21-1 is assigned pseudogene status. CDR3 length: 15 residues. In DNA, the CDR3 is TGTGCCAGCAGCAACAGGGGGCTGCTGAACACTGAAGCTTTCTTT. Translating it yields CASSNRGLLNTEAFF.

There are a few counts of this clone. The CDR3 protein is CASSQDFGQGYNEQYF. The CDR3 region has the DNA TGCGCCAGCAGCCAAGATTTTGGACAGGGATATAACGAGCAGTACTTC. The chain has TRBV4-3 and TRBJ2-7; 8 nucleotides line up with TRBD1. V shed 0 bases, J shed 5 bases, and the junction held 9 bases outside the gene matches. Germline loops: CDR1 LGHNA, CDR2 YSLEER. The CDR3 consists of 16 residues.

The chain combines TRBV4-2 with TRBJ2-1; no clear D. CDR1 and CDR2 from the germline V gene are LGHNA and YNFKEQ. CDR3 size: 15 residues. Trimming shortened V by 2 bases and J by 1 base, and 9 bases separated the two germline ends. In nucleotides, the CDR3 is TGTGCCAGCAGCCAATTGGTGGATTCCTACAATGAGCAGTTCTTC. Its translation is CASSQLVDSYNEQFF.

The genes are TRBV7-8 and TRBJ1-2; 8 bases align to TRBD1. CDR1 is SGHVS, CDR2 FQNEAQ, per germline. The CDR3 contains 14 residues. J was trimmed by 6 bases and V by 7 bases; bases with no gene match: 10. CDR3 in amino acids: CASIPLQGAHGYTF. The CDR3 DNA follows: TGTGCCAGCATCCCCCTCCAGGGGGCGCATGGCTACACCTTC.

The chain combines TRBV7-9 with TRBJ1-1; no clear D gene. From germline, CDR1 is SEHNR and CDR2 FQNEAQ (reference sequence). V was pared by 5 bases and J by 3 bases, with 16 bases between. This CDR3 is built from 15 residues. CDR3 residues: CASSQDTGFDTEAFF. The CDR3 nucleotides read TGTGCCAGCAGCCAAGACACCGGGTTTGACACTGAAGCTTTCTTT. Using reference TRBV7-9 and TRBJ1-1 for the parts outside the CDR3, the full variable domain is DTGVSQNPRHKITKRGQNVTFRCDPISEHNRLYWYRQTLGQGPEFLTYFQNEAQLEKSRLLSDRFSAERPKGSFSTLEIQRTEQGDSAMYLCASSQDTGFDTEAFFGQGTRLTVV.

The chain uses TRBV7-6 and TRBJ1-4, with D tentatively TRBD1 (6 bases). Between the trimmed V and J ends, which lost 0 bases and 10 bases, there was a span of 9 bases. From germline, CDR1 is SGHVS and CDR2 FNYEAQ. The CDR3 sequence is 13 residues long. The CDR3 sequence is CASSLALGAKLFF. In nucleotides, the CDR3 is TGTGCCAGCAGCTTAGCATTGGGGGCAAAACTGTTTTTT.

The chain uses TRBV7-6 and TRBJ2-7; 7 bases match TRBD1. Trimming at V came to 3 bases and at J to 0 bases, leaving 11 bases not matched to a gene. CDR1 and CDR2 (germline): SGHVS, FNYEAQ. This CDR3 is built from 17 residues. The CDR3 DNA is TGTGCCAGCAGCTTCAACCCCCGGGACAGCCACTCCTACGAGCAGTACTTC. It codes for CASSFNPRDSHSYEQYF.

In its sample, this clone was seen a few times. The genes are TRBV6-4 and TRBJ2-6, with a weak D call TRBD1 (7 bases). The CDR3 is 16 residues long. Per the germline V gene, CDR1 is MRHNA and CDR2 is SNTAGT. V lost 6 bases and J lost 0, with 12 bases in between. The CDR3 is CASSRGESSGANVLTF. The CDR3 coding sequence is TGTGCCAGCAGCAGGGGGGAAAGCTCTGGGGCCAACGTCCTGACTTTC.

This chain uses TRBV4-3 with TRBJ2-7, with D possibly being TRBD2 (6 bases). The CDR3 is made up of 12 amino acids. The V end was cut by 4 bases, the J end by 6 bases, with 10 bases between. Germline V gene data show CDR1 as LGHNA and CDR2 as YSLEER. The CDR3 here is CASSPIGGEQYF. CDR3 DNA sequence: TGCGCCAGCAGCCCGATCGGGGGCGAGCAGTACTTC.